The 25 T cell receptor beta chains below come from one sample, sequenced in a study of blood T cell repertoires in COVID-19. Here immunoSEQ multiplex PCR was the method, and the copy in TCRdb shows in-frame clones only, minus some. Here the sample spans over 150,000 clones, about 88% being singletons. Sample: PBMCs or T cells enriched from blood (not recorded which). All receptors derive from a woman in her twenties or thirties who had recovered from COVID-19.

This chain uses TRBV19 with TRBJ2-3; possibly TRBD2 for D (6 bases). CDR1 and CDR2 (germline): LNHDA, SQIVND (reference sequence). V lost 4 bases to trimming and J lost 4 bases, with 12 bases between them. The CDR3 spans 14 residues. CDR3 sequence (DNA): TGTGCCAGTAGTAATAGCGGTGAGCCAGATACGCAGTATTTT. Protein product: CASSNSGEPDTQYF.

V gene TRBV5-5 combines with J gene TRBJ1-5, with a tentative D call TRBD1 (6 bases). The length of the CDR3 is 15 residues. The V end lost 5 bases, the J end lost 0 bases, and 12 bases lay between the germline ends. Germline V gene sequence: CDR1 SGHKS, CDR2 YYEKEE (reference sequence). The CDR3 nucleotides are TGTGCCAGCAGGTGGACAGCAAATAGCAATCAGCCCCAGCATTTT. It specifies CASRWTANSNQPQHF. Looking up the rest from reference TRBV5-5 and TRBJ1-5 gives the full variable domain: DAGVTQSPTHLIKTRGQQVTLRCSPISGHKSVSWYQQVLGQGPQFIFQYYEKEERGRGNFPDRFSARQFPNYSSELNVNALLLGDSALYLCASRWTANSNQPQHFGDGTRLSIL.

The chain combines TRBV28 with TRBJ1-1, with 8 positions matching TRBD1. This CDR3 region has 14 residues. The junction had 10 bases not matched to a gene; V was cut back by 8 bases and J by 5 bases. Germline V lookup: CDR1 MDHEN, CDR2 SYDVKM. The CDR3 protein is CASPPGQVITEAFF. The DNA of the CDR3 is TGTGCCAGCCCCCCGGGACAGGTAATTACTGAAGCTTTCTTT.

This clone was observed once. The chain joins TRBV10-3 to TRBJ2-3; no reliable D call. Germline V gives CDR1 ENHRY, CDR2 SYGVKD. V was cut by 0 bases and J by 2 bases, with 15 bases left in between. The CDR3 covers 17 residues. CDR3 DNA: TGTGCCATCAGTGAGTCGGCCTCTTCTCGCTCCACAGATACGCAGTATTTT. The encoded protein is CAISESASSRSTDTQYF.

The chain couples TRBV6-1 to TRBJ1-2, with 7 nucleotides matching TRBD1. In germline, CDR1 is MNHNS, CDR2 SASEGT. V gave up 1 base and J gave up 6 bases; unmatched junction bases: 14. This CDR3 has 17 amino acids. This CDR3 is CASSEETHQGDVDGYTF. CDR3 nucleotides: TGTGCCAGCAGTGAAGAAACCCATCAGGGGGACGTGGATGGCTACACCTTC.

CDR3 in amino acids: CASSPITGGAEAFF. The CDR3 coding sequence is TGTGCCAGCTCACCAATTACAGGAGGGGCTGAAGCTTTCTTT. The gene calls are TRBV18 and TRBJ1-1; D may be TRBD1 (5 bases). The CDR3 runs 14 residues. The germline V and J ends were trimmed by 2 bases and 6 bases, with 13 bases remaining between them. Germline-derived CDR1 and CDR2 are KGHSH and LQKENI.

This clone was counted between two and nine times. The chain has TRBV2 and TRBJ2-7, with 8 bases fitting TRBD1. Germline assignment: CDR1 SNHLY and CDR2 FYNNEI. Unmatched junction bases numbered 9, after V lost 5 bases and J lost 3 bases. The CDR3 length is 15 residues. Here the CDR3 DNA reads TGTGCCAGCAGTCCTCGGACAGGGAGAGTCTACGAGCAGTACGTC. Translated: CASSPRTGRVYEQYV.

The V and J genes are TRBV12-5 and TRBJ2-1; TRBD2 might be the D (5 bases). Per the germline V gene, CDR1 is LGHNT and CDR2 is FRNRAP. This CDR3 is 14 amino acids long. The ends were cut back, 4 bases at V and 5 bases at J, with 12 bases in the middle. CDR3 sequence: CASGSGRVDNEQFF. The DNA for the CDR3 is TGTGCTAGTGGTTCTGGGCGGGTTGACAATGAGCAGTTCTTC.

The genes are TRBV5-5 and TRBJ1-5; a possible D gene is TRBD1 (6 bases). The germline V and J ends were trimmed by 0 bases and 6 bases, with 13 bases remaining between them. The CDR3 length is 15 residues. Germline V lookup: CDR1 SGHKS, CDR2 YYEKEE (reference sequence). This chain's CDR3 is CASSLGGGVRQPQHF. DNA for the CDR3: TGTGCCAGCAGCTTGGGAGGGGGGGTACGTCAGCCCCAGCATTTT.

The chain links TRBV9 to TRBJ2-1; D is unclear. CDR1 and CDR2 (germline): SGDLS, YYNGEE. V was shortened by 3 bases and J by 4 bases, with 8 bases between the two germline ends. This CDR3 comprises 13 residues. For the CDR3, the DNA is TGTGCCAGCAGCGCCACCAGGTACAATGAGCAGTTCTTC. Its protein product is CASSATRYNEQFF. Looking up the rest from reference TRBV9 and TRBJ2-1 gives the full variable domain: DSGVTQTPKHLITATGQRVTLRCSPRSGDLSVYWYQQSLDQGLQFLIQYYNGEERAKGNILERFSAQQFPDLHSELNLSSLELGDSALYFCASSATRYNEQFFGPGTRLTVL.

V usage is TRBV19 and J usage is TRBJ2-1; TRBD2 aligns across 10 bases. Germline CDR1 reads LNHDA; CDR2 reads SQIVND (reference sequence). Losses at the gene ends were 4 bases for V and 9 bases for J; bases not matched to a gene: 9. The CDR3 consists of 15 residues. DNA for the CDR3: TGTGCCAGTAGTACCTTGACTAGCGGGTGGGGTGAGCAGTTCTTC. It yields the protein CASSTLTSGWGEQFF.

V gene TRBV5-4 combines with J gene TRBJ1-1; D perhaps matches TRBD1 (6 bases). V lost 4 bases and J 6 bases, leaving 22 bases between the germline ends. Germline loops: CDR1 SGHNT, CDR2 YYREEE (reference sequence). This CDR3 region has 16 residues. The CDR3 DNA sequence: TGTGCCAGCAGCCCCGAGGGGGATCGGAGGTTCCCTGAAGCTTTCTTT. The encoded protein is CASSPEGDRRFPEAFF. Looking up the rest from reference TRBV5-4 and TRBJ1-1 gives the full variable domain: ETGVTQSPTHLIKTRGQQVTLRCSSQSGHNTVSWYQQALGQGPQFIFQYYREEENGRGNFPPRFSGLQFPNYSSELNVNALELDDSALYLCASSPEGDRRFPEAFFGQGTRLTVV.

The chain carries TRBV7-9 and TRBJ2-7; D unclear. This CDR3 has 13 residues. Germline CDR1 reads SEHNR; CDR2 reads FQNEAQ (reference sequence). V lost 1 base, J lost 6 bases, and 10 bases lay in between. The CDR3 protein is CASSLDALGEQYV. DNA of the CDR3: TGTGCCAGCAGCTTAGATGCGCTAGGCGAGCAGTACGTC.

The V and J genes are TRBV6-4 and TRBJ1-2; TRBD1 might be the D (5 bases). Germline V gives CDR1 MRHNA, CDR2 SNTAGT. V lost 0 bases and J 8 bases, leaving 13 bases between the germline ends. The CDR3 runs 14 residues. CDR3 loop: CASSDSQGRGGYTF. The CDR3 DNA is TGTGCCAGCAGTGACTCGCAGGGTCGAGGAGGCTACACCTTC.

This rearrangement joins TRBV18 to TRBJ2-3; no clear D. Trimming removed 4 bases at V and 6 bases at J, with 23 bases between. Germline V CDR1 and CDR2: KGHSH, LQKENI. The CDR3 has 17 residues. Here the CDR3 DNA reads TGTGCCAGCTCACGACAAACAAGGCCCTCTTCCGCCGATACGCAGTATTTT. Protein sequence: CASSRQTRPSSADTQYF. Variable domain in full (rest from reference TRBV18 and TRBJ2-3): NAGVMQNPRHLVRRRGQEARLRCSPMKGHSHVYWYRQLPEEGLKFMVYLQKENIIDESGMPKERFSAEFPKEGPSILRIQQVVRGDSAAYFCASSRQTRPSSADTQYFGPGTRLTVL.

This clone was seen a few times. The chain employs TRBV7-2 and TRBJ1-1; no reliable D call. Trimming took 5 bases from V and 2 from J, leaving 6 bases between them. Looked up from germline, CDR1 is SGHTA and CDR2 is FQGNSA. This CDR3 has 12 residues. The CDR3 loop reads CASSLTNTEAFF. The CDR3 nucleotides read TGTGCCAGCAGCCTTACAAACACTGAAGCTTTCTTT.

This sequence joins TRBV6-4 and TRBJ2-7; the match to TRBD2 covers 12 bases. CDR1 and CDR2 (germline): MRHNA, SNTAGT. The CDR3 consists of 19 residues. J gave up 2 bases and V 2 bases, and 13 bases lay outside the gene matches. The CDR3 region has the DNA TGTGCCAGCAGTGACCCGGACCCTAGCGGGGGGGCCCCCCCCTACGAGCAGTACGTC. Translation: CASSDPDPSGGAPPYEQYV.

V and J are TRBV28 and TRBJ1-2, with TRBD1 matching 10 bases. CDR1 is MDHEN and CDR2 is SYDVKM in the germline V gene. Trimming took 1 base from V and 7 from J; bases not matched to a gene: 3. There are 14 residues in the CDR3. The DNA for the CDR3 is TGTGCCAGCAGTTTATTGACAGGGGGCCTTGGCTACACCTTC. Translated, it gives CASSLLTGGLGYTF.

The rearrangement uses TRBV6-5 and TRBJ1-2, with 9 positions matching TRBD1. The germline V gene encodes CDR1 MNHEY and CDR2 SVGAGI. This CDR3 has 14 residues. Germline trimming cut 6 bases from V and 7 bases from J; bases unmatched to any gene: 9. CDR3 loop: CASRGTGTGFGYTF. The CDR3 DNA follows: TGTGCCAGCAGGGGGACCGGGACAGGGTTTGGCTACACCTTC.

The rearrangement joins TRBV6-5 to TRBJ1-2; TRBD1 matches at 9 bases. V lost 6 bases to trimming and J lost 4 bases; unmatched junction nucleotides: 6. Germline assignment: CDR1 MNHEY and CDR2 SVGAGI. There are 14 residues in the CDR3. DNA of the CDR3: TGTGCCAGCAGCCTGGGACAGGGAGGCTATGGCTACACCTTC. Protein product: CASSLGQGGYGYTF.

V and J are TRBV9 and TRBJ2-7; 9 positions match TRBD1. The J segment lost 4 bases and the V segment lost 3 bases, leaving 5 bases of the junction unmatched. Germline V gives CDR1 SGDLS, CDR2 YYNGEE. The CDR3 has 14 amino acids. Here the CDR3 DNA reads TGTGCCAGCAGCGCAGGACAGGGGCCGTACGAGCAGTACGTC. It specifies CASSAGQGPYEQYV.

J is TRBJ2-2 and V is TRBV5-1, with TRBD1 matching 9 bases. J gave up 5 bases and V 0 bases, and 5 bases lay outside the gene matches. Germline loops: CDR1 SGHRS, CDR2 YFSETQ. The CDR3 consists of 16 residues. The CDR3 DNA is TGCGCCAGCAGCTTGGTCGGACAGGGGAAAACCGGGGAGCTGTTTTTT. This translates into CASSLVGQGKTGELFF.

The chain recombines TRBV9 with TRBJ2-1; 12 nucleotides match TRBD1. CDR3 length: 14 amino acids. V was pared by 2 bases and J by 7 bases, with 1 base of the junction left unmatched. The germline V gene has CDR1 SGDLS and CDR2 YYNGEE. The CDR3, as DNA: TGTGCCAGCAGCGTGGGACAGGGGGCTAATGAGCAGTTCTTC. As protein: CASSVGQGANEQFF. The variable domain in full, with the rest retrieved from reference TRBV9 and TRBJ2-1, is DSGVTQTPKHLITATGQRVTLRCSPRSGDLSVYWYQQSLDQGLQFLIQYYNGEERAKGNILERFSAQQFPDLHSELNLSSLELGDSALYFCASSVGQGANEQFFGPGTRLTVL.

A single count supports this clone. The rearrangement joins TRBV10-2 to TRBJ1-5; 8 nucleotides align to TRBD1. After removal of 3 bases from V and 3 bases from J, the junction contained 1 base not matched to a gene. Germline CDR1 and CDR2: WSHSY and SAAADI. The CDR3 has 14 amino acids. CDR3 amino acids: CASSDRGLNQPQHF. As DNA, the CDR3 is TGCGCCAGCAGTGACAGGGGGCTCAATCAGCCCCAGCATTTT.

V usage is TRBV4-2 and J usage is TRBJ2-3; no definite D call. The CDR3 sequence is 15 residues long. In germline, CDR1 is LGHNA, CDR2 YNFKEQ. The V gene lost 0 bases and the J gene lost 2 bases, with 9 bases spanning the gap. CDR3 sequence: CASSQDPRHTDTQYF. DNA for the CDR3: TGTGCCAGCAGCCAAGATCCTAGGCACACAGATACGCAGTATTTT.